The 20 T cell receptor beta chains in this list originate from one sample, sequenced in a study of cytomegalovirus exposure and HLA in healthy donors. Method: immunoSEQ multiplex PCR; TCRdb's copy keeps in-frame clones and lacks some. The sample contains roughly 80,000 clones, 94% of which appear only once. Sequences were obtained from PBMCs. These receptors were obtained from a woman in her late teens or twenties in good health and CMV-seronegative.

The chain carries TRBV5-1 and TRBJ1-1; TRBD1 matches at 7 bases. The CDR3 totals 12 residues. Germline V lookup: CDR1 SGHRS, CDR2 YFSETQ. V trimming: 4 bases; J trimming: 11 bases; junction bases outside the gene matches: 8. CDR3 bases: TGCGCCAGCAGCCCTAGTACAGGGGACGCTTTCTTT. This encodes CASSPSTGDAFF.

This clone showed up just once. CDR3 in DNA: TGTGCCTGGAGTGCCAAGGGACTGCACTCTGGGGCCAACGTCCTGACTTTC. This sequence encodes CAWSAKGLHSGANVLTF. The chain carries TRBV30 and TRBJ2-6; tentatively, D is TRBD2 (6 bases). The CDR3 is made up of 17 amino acids. V was shortened by 1 base and J by 0 bases, with 13 bases between the two germline ends. Germline CDR1 and CDR2: GTSNPN and SVGIG (reference sequence).

This rearrangement joins TRBV27 to TRBJ1-3; weak D call: TRBD1 (5 bases). Germline V gives CDR1 MNHEY, CDR2 SMNVEV (reference sequence). V was clipped by 0 bases and J by 0 bases, with 6 bases between them. CDR3 length equals 15 residues. CDR3 coding DNA: TGTGCCAGCAGTTTATCTCAGGGCTCTGGAAACACCATATATTTT. It encodes CASSLSQGSGNTIYF.

This rearrangement joins TRBV10-2 to TRBJ1-1; D not certain. This CDR3 region has 14 residues. Germline V gene data show CDR1 as WSHSY and CDR2 as SAAADI. V was cut by 7 bases and J by 1 base, with 13 bases left in between. The DNA of the CDR3 is TGCGCCAGCACCCCGAGGTGGTCGAACACTGAAGCTTTCTTT. Amino acids: CASTPRWSNTEAFF.

This rearrangement joins TRBV6-1 to TRBJ1-4, with 7 bases that match TRBD1. CDR1 is MNHNS and CDR2 is SASEGT in the germline V gene. Trimming took 6 bases from V and 3 from J; bases not matched to a gene: 7. The CDR3 runs to 15 residues. For the CDR3, the DNA is TGTGCCAGCAGAGACCTCGGGACAGCTAATGAAAAACTGTTTTTT. This gives the protein CASRDLGTANEKLFF.

The J gene is TRBJ2-2, the V gene TRBV6-1; D is perhaps TRBD1 (6 bases). Trimming removed 6 bases at V and 6 bases at J, with 17 bases between. The CDR3 is made up of 15 amino acids. The germline gives CDR1 MNHNS, CDR2 SASEGT. CDR3 nucleotide sequence: TGTGCCAGCAGCGACGGAGAGGGACAAGCCGGGGAGCTGTTTTTT. Residues: CASSDGEGQAGELFF.

The rearrangement links TRBV2 to TRBJ2-3; 8 nucleotides line up with TRBD2. With V trimmed by 5 bases and J by 3 bases, 7 bases remained unmatched. The CDR3 extends over 15 amino acids. The germline V gene encodes CDR1 SNHLY and CDR2 FYNNEI. The CDR3 here is CASSPQREITDTQYF. Written as DNA, the CDR3 is TGTGCCAGCAGTCCACAGCGGGAGATAACAGATACGCAGTATTTT.

The chain combines TRBV2 with TRBJ2-7, with no clear D. This CDR3 is built from 13 residues. The germline V and J ends were trimmed by 2 bases and 6 bases, with 11 bases remaining between them. Germline V gene sequence: CDR1 SNHLY, CDR2 FYNNEI. The CDR3 DNA is TGTGCCAGCAGTGAAAAATGGCTTCGCGAGCAGTACTTC. Translated, it gives CASSEKWLREQYF.

The rearrangement uses TRBV27 and TRBJ2-1, with 14 positions matching TRBD2. J lost 6 bases, V lost 5 bases, and 9 bases had no gene match. In germline, CDR1 is MNHEY, CDR2 SMNVEV (reference sequence). The CDR3 runs to 17 residues. CDR3 residues: CASSEKGLAGAFNEQFF. CDR3 nucleotides: TGTGCCAGCAGTGAAAAGGGACTAGCGGGAGCCTTCAATGAGCAGTTCTTC.

The V call is TRBV30, the J call TRBJ2-7, with D tentatively TRBD2 (5 bases). Germline loops: CDR1 GTSNPN, CDR2 SVGIG (reference sequence). The ends were cut back, 0 bases at V and 2 bases at J, with 14 bases in the middle. The CDR3 length is 15 residues. The CDR3 DNA is TGTGCCTGGAGTGTCGGCCGGGGTAAGGCCTACGAGCAGTACTTC. As protein: CAWSVGRGKAYEQYF. The whole variable domain, remainder taken from reference TRBV30 and TRBJ2-7, is SQTIHQWPATLVQPVGSPLSLECTVEGTSNPNLYWYRQAAGRGLQLLFYSVGIGQISSEVPQNLSASRPQDRQFILSSKKLLLSDSGFYLCAWSVGRGKAYEQYFGPGTRLTVT.

The gene calls are TRBV7-9 and TRBJ1-4, with 7 positions matching TRBD1. There are 17 residues in the CDR3. Germline CDR1 reads SEHNR; CDR2 reads FQNEAQ (reference sequence). After removal of 5 bases from V and 10 bases from J, the junction contained 19 bases not matched to a gene. This chain's CDR3 is CASSQRQGVPAKGKLFF. Written as DNA, the CDR3 is TGTGCCAGCAGCCAACGACAGGGCGTCCCCGCCAAGGGAAAACTGTTTTTT.

The V gene is TRBV5-1, the J gene TRBJ1-6; no clear D gene. V lost 4 bases and J 7 bases, leaving 21 bases between the germline ends. The CDR3 consists of 17 residues. Germline V gene lookup returns CDR1 SGHRS and CDR2 YFSETQ. The CDR3 coding sequence is TGCGCCAGCAGCCCCCGAGGCGCCGACCGCCAAAATTCACCCCTCCACTTT. Translation: CASSPRGADRQNSPLHF.

The chain recombines TRBV18 with TRBJ2-1; tentatively, D is TRBD2 (5 bases). Trimming took off 5 bases at V and 6 bases at J, with 14 bases between the two ends. The CDR3 extends over 14 amino acids. Germline CDR1 is KGHSH and CDR2 is LQKENI. This chain's CDR3 is CASSSDRGINEQFF. CDR3 DNA: TGTGCCAGCTCATCGGATCGGGGAATCAATGAGCAGTTCTTC.

The chain is built from TRBV6-5 and TRBJ2-7; D is perhaps TRBD2 (5 bases). Trimming cost V 6 bases and J 4 bases, with 16 bases left between them. The germline gives CDR1 MNHEY, CDR2 SVGAGI. This CDR3 contains 14 residues. CDR3 in amino acids: CASSPSGSIYEQYF. The CDR3 coding sequence is TGTGCCAGCAGCCCCTCGGGGAGTATATACGAGCAGTACTTC.

The gene calls are TRBV30 and TRBJ2-5; 8 positions agree with TRBD2. Trimming at V came to 3 bases and at J to 6 bases, leaving 9 bases not matched to a gene. CDR1 GTSNPN and CDR2 SVGIG come from the germline V gene (reference sequence). This CDR3 contains 14 residues. CDR3 region: CAWRTAGGEKTQYF. CDR3 nucleotide sequence: TGTGCCTGGAGGACGGCGGGGGGAGAGAAGACCCAGTACTTC.

The chain carries TRBV30 and TRBJ2-7, with 8 positions matching TRBD2. Looked up from germline, CDR1 is GTSNPN and CDR2 is SVGIG (reference sequence). CDR3 size: 14 residues. Losses at the gene ends were 2 bases for V and 6 bases for J; bases not matched to a gene: 9. The CDR3 reads CAWSPGGPFPEQYF. For the CDR3, the DNA is TGTGCCTGGAGTCCGGGGGGGCCTTTCCCCGAGCAGTACTTC.

The DNA for the CDR3 is TGCGCCAGCAGCCCCTCCCCCGTAGGGACTAGCGGACCCTTGGGTGAGCAGTTCTTC. Encoded protein: CASSPSPVGTSGPLGEQFF. The genes are TRBV5-1 and TRBJ2-1, with 11 bases matching TRBD2. The V gene's germline CDR1 is SGHRS and CDR2 YFSETQ. CDR3 length equals 19 residues. V shed 4 bases, J shed 9 bases, and the junction held 21 bases outside the gene matches.

This clone was observed a single time. This chain connects TRBV7-2 to TRBJ2-1; possibly TRBD2 for D (7 bases). Germline V gene lookup returns CDR1 SGHTA and CDR2 FQGNSA. The CDR3 has 17 amino acids. Trimming removed 1 base from V and 4 bases from J, with 17 bases in between. CDR3 amino acids: CASSLEVGGGWYNEQFF. The CDR3, as DNA: TGTGCCAGCAGCTTAGAAGTAGGGGGGGGATGGTACAATGAGCAGTTCTTC. The whole variable domain, remainder taken from reference TRBV7-2 and TRBJ2-1, is GAGVSQSPSNKVTEKGKDVELRCDPISGHTALYWYRQSLGQGLEFLIYFQGNSAPDKSGLPSDRFSAERTGGSVSTLTIQRTQQEDSAVYLCASSLEVGGGWYNEQFFGPGTRLTVL.

This clone was seen a single time. The chain uses TRBV12-5 and TRBJ1-2, with 7 bases aligning to TRBD1. The CDR3 is 14 amino acids. Germline V gene sequence: CDR1 LGHNT, CDR2 FRNRAP. After removal of 4 bases from V and 7 bases from J, the junction contained 9 bases not matched to a gene. Here the CDR3 reads CASGSETGTRGYTF. CDR3 nucleotides: TGTGCTAGTGGTTCCGAGACAGGGACGCGTGGCTACACCTTC.

V gene TRBV19 combines with J gene TRBJ2-7; TRBD2 might be the D (5 bases). V lost 6 bases and J lost 8, with 23 bases in between. The CDR3 contains 15 residues. Germline CDR1 reads LNHDA; CDR2 reads SQIVND (reference sequence). CDR3 sequence reads: CASSPIVRDPGKQYF. The DNA of the CDR3 is TGTGCCAGTAGCCCTATAGTTCGGGATCCTGGAAAGCAGTACTTC.